This T cell receptor beta chain originates from a study of OX40 agonist ivuxolimab in advanced cancers. Study-level points and caveats: Expanded clones were, on average, more numerous in CD8+ T cells than in CD4+.

Repertoires were generated with immunoSEQ multiplex PCR, while TCRdb's copy carries only in-frame clones and drops some. Here the sample spans tens of thousands of clones, around 87% being singletons. V dropped 1 base and J dropped 6 bases, with 6 bases sitting between them. The CDR3 extends over 13 amino acids. Per germline, CDR1 SEHNR and CDR2 FQNEAQ (reference sequence). Concerning this clone itself: Its specificity is unknown.

This chain uses TRBV7-9 with TRBJ2-2; no clear D. This TCR was sampled from an adult with an advanced solid tumor such as melanoma, head and neck, liver or kidney cancer. The sequenced sample was CD4+ or CD8+ T cells sorted from blood, obtained in a trial of the OX40 agonist ivuxolimab. The CDR3 DNA is TGTGCCAGCAGCTTAGAGGTAGCCGGGGAGCTGTTTTTT. This sequence encodes CASSLEVAGELFF.